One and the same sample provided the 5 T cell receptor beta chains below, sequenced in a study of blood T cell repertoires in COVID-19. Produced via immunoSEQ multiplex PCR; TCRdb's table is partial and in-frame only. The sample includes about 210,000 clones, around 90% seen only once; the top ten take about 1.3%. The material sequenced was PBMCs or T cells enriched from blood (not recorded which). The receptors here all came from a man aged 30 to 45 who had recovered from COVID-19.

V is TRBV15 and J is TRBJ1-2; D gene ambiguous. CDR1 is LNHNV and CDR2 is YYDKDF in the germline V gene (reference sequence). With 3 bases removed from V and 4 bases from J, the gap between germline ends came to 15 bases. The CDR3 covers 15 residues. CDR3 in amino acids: CATSSAGLGFYGYTF. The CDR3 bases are TGTGCCACCAGCAGCGCTGGACTCGGGTTCTATGGCTACACCTTC.

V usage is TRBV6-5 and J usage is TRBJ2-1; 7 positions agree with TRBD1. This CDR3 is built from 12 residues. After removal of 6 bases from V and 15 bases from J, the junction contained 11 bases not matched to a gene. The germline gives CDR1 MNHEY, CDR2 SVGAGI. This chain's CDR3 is CASRGRQGGGFF. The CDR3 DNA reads TGTGCCAGCAGGGGCCGACAGGGTGGGGGGTTCTTC.

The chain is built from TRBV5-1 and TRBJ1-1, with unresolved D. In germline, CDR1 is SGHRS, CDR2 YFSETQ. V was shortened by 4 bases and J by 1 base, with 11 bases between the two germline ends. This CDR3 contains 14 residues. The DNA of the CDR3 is TGCGCCAGCAGCCCTTTTGTACAGAACACTGAAGCTTTCTTT. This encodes CASSPFVQNTEAFF.

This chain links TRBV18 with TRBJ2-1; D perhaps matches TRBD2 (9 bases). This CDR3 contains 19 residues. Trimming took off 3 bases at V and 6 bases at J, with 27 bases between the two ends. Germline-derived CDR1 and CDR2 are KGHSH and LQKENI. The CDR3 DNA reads TGTGCCAGCTCACCGCGACAGGGGTTGAGCGGGGGGCCATCCAATGAGCAGTTCTTC. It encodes CASSPRQGLSGGPSNEQFF.

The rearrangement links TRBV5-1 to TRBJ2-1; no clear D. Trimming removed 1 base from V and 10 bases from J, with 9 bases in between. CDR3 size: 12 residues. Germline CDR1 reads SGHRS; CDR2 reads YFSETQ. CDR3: CASSLSGYEQFF. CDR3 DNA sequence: TGCGCCAGCAGCTTGTCAGGCTACGAGCAGTTCTTC.